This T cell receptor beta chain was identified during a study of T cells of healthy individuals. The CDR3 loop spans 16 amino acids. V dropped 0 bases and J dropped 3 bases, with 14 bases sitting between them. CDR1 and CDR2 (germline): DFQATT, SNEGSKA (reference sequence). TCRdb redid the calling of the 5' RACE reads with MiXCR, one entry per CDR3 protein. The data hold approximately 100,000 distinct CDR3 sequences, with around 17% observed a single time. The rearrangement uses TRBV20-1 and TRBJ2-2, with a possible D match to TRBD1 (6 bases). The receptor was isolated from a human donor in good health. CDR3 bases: TGCAGTGCTAGAGACCCCACAGGGTTGGACACCGGGGAGCTGTTTTTT. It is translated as CSARDPTGLDTGELFF.